These T cell receptor beta chains were read from a single sample in a study of PD-L1 blockade in urothelial cancer. Using immunoSEQ multiplex PCR, the repertoire was profiled, and TCRdb retains in-frame clones only, with some absent. The data contain some 60,000 clones, roughly 84% of them singletons. Material: PBMCs, obtained around atezolizumab (anti-PD-L1) treatment. These receptors originate from a man aged 50 to 59 with urothelial cancer. Both conserved end residues are part of each CDR3. The listing skips clone size in some rows; elsewhere it reads once, few, many or a size class.

clone size	J gene	V gene	CDR3 protein
NA	TRBJ2-3	TRBV10-3	CAISETSGRKQADTQYF
NA	TRBJ1-1	TRBV7-8	CASSLRTGIMNTEAFF
NA	TRBJ2-5	TRBV27	CASSSPGQGWQETQYF
NA	TRBJ1-3	TRBV18	CASSPIRDRPGDTIYF
NA	TRBJ1-6	TRBV5-1	CASSLAGGGYSPLHF
NA	TRBJ2-3	TRBV25-1	CASSDLAGAGKPDTQYF
NA	TRBJ1-1	TRBV6-5	CASRPLGVNTEAFF
NA	TRBJ2-1	TRBV19	CASSISGYAGNEQFF
NA	TRBJ1-3	TRBV5-6	CASLDTSSGNTIYF
NA	TRBJ1-5	TRBV6-5	CASSKTGQITPQHF
few	TRBJ2-1	TRBV14	CASSPRLAYPDEQFF
NA	TRBJ1-1	TRBV7-2	CASSLSMNTEAFF
NA	TRBJ2-2	TRBV11-2	CASSSTTSGRAGELFF
NA	TRBJ2-1	TRBV30	CAWRGGGGSSYNEQFF
NA	TRBJ1-5	TRBV6-6	CASRGGDLGNQPQHF
NA	TRBJ2-3	TRBV10-3	CATQLGGHGDTQYF
NA	TRBJ2-1	TRBV6-5	CASSYGLAGYNEQFF
once	TRBJ2-2	TRBV6-4	CASSASGKNTGELFF
NA	TRBJ2-3	TRBV30	CAWSIGLAADTQYF
NA	TRBJ2-7	TRBV28	CASSLASGITYEQYF
NA	TRBJ2-7	TRBV27	CASRDGLAAVYEQYF
few	TRBJ2-5	TRBV7-9	CASSLEWLAGVAETQYF
NA	TRBJ2-1	TRBV4-2	CASSQQREDNEQFF
NA	TRBJ2-2	TRBV6-4	CASSPGGRTGELFF
NA	TRBJ2-7	TRBV7-2	CASSHGRRNEQYF
NA	TRBJ2-3	TRBV7-2	CASSVLAKDTQYF
NA	TRBJ2-1	TRBV6-5	CATLRAGGGNEQFF
once	TRBJ2-2	TRBV30	CAWSVRASTGELFF
NA	TRBJ2-7	TRBV11-3	CASSLQASGPYEQYF
NA	TRBJ1-1	TRBV9	CASSVNFDTEAFF
NA	TRBJ2-1	TRBV28	CASSLPIAGEDPHEQFF
NA	TRBJ2-7	TRBV9	CASSLTLAGGTYEQYF
NA	TRBJ2-3	TRBV5-1	CASSSGQDTDTQYF
NA	TRBJ2-7	TRBV11-1	CASSLMGQGVDEQYF
few	TRBJ2-7	TRBV13	CASSFSGSSSYEQYF
NA	TRBJ2-1	TRBV25-1	CASSELGLAGDNEQFF
NA	TRBJ1-2	TRBV5-4	CASSLVGGGTFDYGYTF
NA	TRBJ1-1	TRBV30	CAWGRGLEGIEAFF
NA	TRBJ1-6	TRBV28	CASSPARGNSPLHF
NA	TRBJ2-3	TRBV13	CASSSGITDTQYF
NA	TRBJ1-5	TRBV6-1	CASNYRESNQPQHF
NA	TRBJ2-2	TRBV5-1	CASGLQGFDTGELFF
NA	TRBJ2-2	TRBV30	CAWSVPFLAGDSDPNTGELFF
few	TRBJ1-5	TRBV19	CASRLTGGNQPQHF
NA	TRBJ1-2	TRBV14	CASSKRSPRDRKFYGYTF
NA	TRBJ2-1	TRBV4-1	CASSQLGSEQFF
NA	TRBJ2-3	TRBV7-2	CASSLSGTSTDTQYF
NA	TRBJ1-5	TRBV2	CASSASNQPQHF
NA	TRBJ1-3	TRBV6-6	CASSPNTSGNTIYF
NA	TRBJ1-2	TRBV6-6	CASSYGQGPGYGYTF
NA	TRBJ2-3	TRBV5-1	CASSGTMAVDTDTQYF
NA	TRBJ1-2	TRBV6-4	CASSADREGGYTF
NA	TRBJ1-6	TRBV19	CASSIDSQRNSPLHF
NA	TRBJ1-5	TRBV7-2	CASSHSGGESFGQPQHF
NA	TRBJ1-1	TRBV29-1	CSVQPTGTEAFF
NA	TRBJ1-1	TRBV28	CASFPTGTGFMNTEAFF
NA	TRBJ1-5	TRBV7-2	CASSSGGWGQPQHF
NA	TRBJ1-6	TRBV27	CASSSARSSYNSPLHF
NA	TRBJ1-6	TRBV19	CASRSSSYNSPLHF